This T cell receptor beta chain was documented in a study of beta chain features in type 1 diabetes. Overall study: There were some 98 million sorted cells examined across all samples.

The germline CDR1 and CDR2 sequences are KGHSH and LQKENI. The CDR3 contains 16 residues. The trim removed 3 bases at V and 9 bases at J, leaving 14 bases unmatched. TCRB transcripts that were expressed got sequenced, as all of the isolated RNA had been reverse transcribed. TCRdb's copy holds only in-frame clones and misses some; the assay was immunoSEQ multiplex PCR. The table shows around 250,000 clones, with 13% to 15% occurring only once. Findings and limits, study-wide: Researchers report that Type 1 diabetes patients had moderately but significantly shorter TCRB CDR3s across all four CD4+ subsets. Unsettled here was the matter of whether HLA type influences TCRB rearrangement.

Comment on this clone: Antigen specificity is unknown.

The chain recombines TRBV18 with TRBJ2-1, with 7 bases that match TRBD1. The sample consisted of naive CD4+ T cells from blood. This receptor was taken from a man aged 25 to 40 with type 1 diabetes. The DNA for the CDR3 is TGTGCCAGCTCACCCCCGACGAACAGGGGATTGGGTGAGCAGTTCTTC. Its translation is CASSPPTNRGLGEQFF.